The 26 T cell receptor beta chains below all came from one sample that was sequenced in a study of glioma-infiltrating T cells. Using RNA template, CDR3s of TCR alpha and beta were amplified with iRepertoire arm-PCR. TCRdb redid the calling of the multiplex PCR reads with MiXCR, one entry per CDR3 protein. The sample holds about 89,000 distinct CDR3 sequences; about 23% are singletons and the top ten take roughly 7%. Sequenced material: glioma tissue, nonneoplastic brain tissue, or PBMCs (not recorded which). Receptor source: a human donor with low-grade glioma or glioblastoma, undergoing nonglioma brain surgery, or in good health (not recorded which).

This clonotype was counted many times. V gene TRBV7-2 combines with J gene TRBJ1-5; D remains ambiguous. The germline V gene encodes CDR1 SGHTA and CDR2 FQGNSA. Trimming left V 3 bases short and J 6 bases short, with 15 bases between. The CDR3 sequence is 15 residues long. CDR3 region: CASSLAVVRSQPQHF. The CDR3 DNA is TGTGCCAGCAGCTTGGCGGTAGTGAGAAGTCAGCCCCAGCATTTT.

There are many counts of this clonotype. The chain uses TRBV7-8 and TRBJ1-5, with a tentative D call TRBD1 (5 bases). The germline CDR1 and CDR2 sequences are SGHVS and FQNEAQ. V was clipped by 0 bases and J by 4 bases, with 10 bases between them. The CDR3 has 15 amino acids. The CDR3, as DNA: TGTGCCAGCAGCTTAGCATTCGGGGGTAATCAGCCCCAGCATTTT. It codes for CASSLAFGGNQPQHF.

In its sample, this clonotype was seen many times. This chain uses TRBV2 with TRBJ2-5; D not certain. The CDR3 has 10 residues. Germline V CDR1 and CDR2: SNHLY, FYNNEI. V was trimmed by 6 bases and J by 4 bases, leaving 3 bases between them. CDR3 region: CASSLETQYF. In DNA form, the CDR3 reads TGTGCCAGCAGCCTAGAGACCCAGTACTTC.

There are many counts of this clonotype. The chain links TRBV3-1 to TRBJ2-3, with D hard to call. V was cut by 1 base and J by 2 bases, with 13 bases left in between. The V gene's germline CDR1 is LGHDT and CDR2 YNNKEL (reference sequence). The CDR3 totals 16 residues. CDR3: CASSQGVRPSTDTQYF. In DNA, the CDR3 is TGTGCCAGCAGCCAAGGCGTCCGGCCGTCCACAGATACGCAGTATTTT.

This clonotype was observed many times. This sequence joins TRBV25-1 and TRBJ1-3, with D perhaps matching TRBD1 (6 bases). This CDR3 has 16 residues. Germline V gene sequence: CDR1 MGHDK, CDR2 SYGVNS. Trimming removed 3 bases at V and 0 bases at J, with 12 bases between. This CDR3 is CASSDGGLYSGNTIYF. In nucleotides, the CDR3 is TGTGCCAGCAGTGACGGGGGGCTATACTCTGGAAACACCATATATTTT.

This clonotype was observed many times. This chain connects TRBV19 to TRBJ2-5, with 7 bases fitting TRBD2. The CDR3 has 12 residues. Germline V CDR1 and CDR2: LNHDA, SQIVND (reference sequence). J was trimmed by 4 bases and V by 6 bases; bases with no gene match: 2. The CDR3 spells CASSGEGETQYF. CDR3 coding DNA: TGTGCCAGTAGCGGGGAGGGAGAGACCCAGTACTTC.

In regard to this clonotype: A junction end diverges from the germline sequence, so it may reflect a read error. The chain uses TRBV20-1 and TRBJ2-3, with a possible D match to TRBD2 (7 bases). Germline loops: CDR1 DFQATT, CDR2 SNEGSKA (reference sequence). The CDR3 length is 19 residues. Written as DNA, the CDR3 is TGCAGTGCTAGAGCAACACCGCAGACTATCGGGGGGCTCACATATACGCAGTATTTT. This encodes CSARATPQTIGGLTYTQYF.

The rearrangement uses TRBV12-3 or TRBV12-4 and TRBJ2-1; 13 bases align to TRBD2. This CDR3 is built from 13 residues. Trimming cost V 7 bases and J 14 bases; bases outside gene matches: 8. In DNA form, the CDR3 reads TGTGCCAGCAATACCGGACTAGCGGGGGTTGAGTTCTTC. Translating it yields CASNTGLAGVEFF.

This clonotype was seen many times. This chain uses TRBV10-3 with TRBJ1-4; D is perhaps TRBD1 (6 bases). The CDR3 extends over 14 amino acids. V lost 6 bases to trimming and J lost 3 bases, with 11 bases between them. Germline values: CDR1 ENHRY, CDR2 SYGVKD. The CDR3 sequence is CAISRQAPNEKLFF. In DNA form, the CDR3 reads TGTGCCATCAGCCGACAGGCGCCTAATGAAAAACTGTTTTTT.

Concerning this clonotype itself: A much larger clone lies a single base off, so this may be a read error. V and J are TRBV3-1 and TRBJ2-3; 10 bases line up with TRBD1. The J segment lost 6 bases and the V segment lost 7 bases, leaving 13 bases of the junction unmatched. Germline V lookup: CDR1 LGHDT, CDR2 YNNKEL (reference sequence). The CDR3 totals 16 residues. The CDR3: CASTSIGTGAGDTQYF. CDR3 sequence (DNA): TGTGCCAGCACCTCCATAGGGACAGGGGCCGGCGATACGCAGTATTTT.

There are a few counts of this clonotype. The chain combines TRBV10-3 with TRBJ2-5; D uncertain. From germline, CDR1 is ENHRY and CDR2 SYGVKD. The V end lost 5 bases, the J end lost 3 bases, and 13 bases lay between the germline ends. There are 14 residues in the CDR3. The chain's CDR3 is CAISSLGAEETQYF. CDR3 nucleotides: TGTGCCATCAGTAGTCTGGGCGCGGAAGAGACCCAGTACTTC.

This clonotype was seen a handful of times. V gene TRBV5-4 combines with J gene TRBJ2-7; D not certain. This CDR3 comprises 14 residues. Germline assignment: CDR1 SGHNT and CDR2 YYREEE (reference sequence). Trimming removed 0 bases from V and 7 bases from J, with 14 bases in between. CDR3 residues: CASSLEGMGKEQYF. The CDR3 DNA is TGTGCCAGCAGCTTGGAAGGGATGGGGAAAGAGCAGTACTTC. The variable domain in full, with the rest retrieved from reference TRBV5-4 and TRBJ2-7, is ETGVTQSPTHLIKTRGQQVTLRCSSQSGHNTVSWYQQALGQGPQFIFQYYREEENGRGNFPPRFSGLQFPNYSSELNVNALELDDSALYLCASSLEGMGKEQYFGPGTRLTVT.

This clonotype occurred many times. The rearrangement links TRBV27 to TRBJ1-1, with TRBD1 matching 12 bases. This CDR3 is 15 amino acids long. CDR1 MNHEY and CDR2 SMNVEV come from the germline V gene (reference sequence). V shed 8 bases, J shed 1 base, and the junction held 5 bases outside the gene matches. The CDR3 DNA is TGTGCCAGCGGGACAGGGGGCGGAGGGAACACTGAAGCTTTCTTT. Amino acid sequence: CASGTGGGGNTEAFF.

This clonotype was seen repeatedly, ten times or more. This chain connects TRBV20-1 to TRBJ2-5; no firm D call. The V end lost 1 base, the J end lost 0 bases, and 6 bases lay between the germline ends. The CDR3 sequence is 13 residues long. Germline CDR1 is DFQATT and CDR2 is SNEGSKA (reference sequence). In nucleotides, the CDR3 is TGCAGTGCTAGAGGGGCGGACCAAGAGACCCAGTACTTC. Encoded protein: CSARGADQETQYF.

This clonotype was recorded many times. The chain carries TRBV20-1 and TRBJ2-3; 12 nucleotides agree with TRBD2. The CDR3 length is 13 residues. The junction had 1 base not matched to a gene; V was cut back by 6 bases and J by 3 bases. Germline CDR1 is DFQATT and CDR2 is SNEGSKA (reference sequence). CDR3 DNA sequence: TGCAGTGCCCTAGCGGGAGGGACAGATACGCAGTATTTT. It yields the protein CSALAGGTDTQYF.

This clonotype was observed many times. The chain combines TRBV25-1 with TRBJ1-1; TRBD1 might be the D (5 bases). The CDR3 runs to 15 residues. V lost 5 bases and J lost 2, with 15 bases in between. Per germline, CDR1 MGHDK and CDR2 SYGVNS. The CDR3 sequence: CASSSWGIRNTEAFF. Written as DNA, the CDR3 is TGTGCCAGCAGTTCGTGGGGCATACGTAACACTGAAGCTTTCTTT.

This clonotype was detected ten times or more. Written as DNA, the CDR3 is TGTGCCAGCAGTTATAGTGGCCCTGGGTTCCGAGCTTTCTTT. This codes for CASSYSGPGFRAFF. The gene calls are TRBV6-1 and TRBJ1-1; D gene uncertain. There are 14 residues in the CDR3. Trimming stripped 5 bases from V and 10 bases from J, with 20 bases between. Germline V gene data show CDR1 as MNHNS and CDR2 as SASEGT.

At least ten counts were recorded for this clonotype. The chain uses TRBV20-1 and TRBJ2-1, with 14 bases matching TRBD2. The length of the CDR3 is 12 residues. Looked up from germline, CDR1 is DFQATT and CDR2 is SNEGSKA (reference sequence). The CDR3 sequence is CSWTSGRNEQFF. The CDR3 DNA is TGCAGCTGGACTAGCGGGAGGAATGAGCAGTTCTTC.

This clonotype was detected a few times. This sequence joins TRBV7-9 and TRBJ1-1; D is uncertain. CDR1 SEHNR and CDR2 FQNEAQ come from the germline V gene (reference sequence). The CDR3 is 14 residues long. V dropped 1 base and J dropped 4 bases, with 10 bases sitting between them. The CDR3 protein is CASSLVSGITEAFF. The CDR3 nucleotides are TGTGCCAGCAGCTTAGTATCAGGTATCACTGAAGCTTTCTTT.

This chain connects TRBV29-1 to TRBJ2-3; D call uncertain. This CDR3 is built from 11 residues. With 4 bases removed from V and 10 bases from J, the gap between germline ends came to 12 bases. Germline CDR1 and CDR2: SQVTM and ANQGSEA. The CDR3 bases are TGCAGCGTTGGAGATGGCCGCCCGCAGTATTTT. It yields the protein CSVGDGRPQYF.

The chain joins TRBV5-1 to TRBJ2-3; perhaps TRBD2 as D (5 bases). CDR1 is SGHRS and CDR2 is YFSETQ in the germline V gene. The germline V and J ends were trimmed by 4 bases and 7 bases, with 19 bases remaining between them. CDR3 size: 15 residues. CDR3 region: CASSPWELATYTQYF. The DNA of the CDR3 is TGCGCCAGCAGCCCCTGGGAGTTGGCGACGTATACGCAGTATTTT.

In its sample, this clonotype was seen many times. The genes are TRBV4-1 and TRBJ2-3; no clear D. V lost 0 bases, J lost 6 bases, and 13 bases lay in between. The CDR3 loop spans 15 amino acids. CDR1 is MGHRA, CDR2 YSYEKL, per germline. DNA of the CDR3: TGCGCCAGCAGCCAAGATCGCGAAGACGTGGATACGCAGTATTTT. This translates into CASSQDREDVDTQYF.

This clonotype was seen at least ten times. The CDR3 is CASSESLYNEQFF. CDR3 sequence (DNA): TGTGCCAGCAGTGAAAGTTTATACAATGAGCAGTTCTTC. The chain recombines TRBV2 with TRBJ2-1; D is uncertain. The CDR3 consists of 13 residues. Germline V gene data show CDR1 as SNHLY and CDR2 as FYNNEI. Trimming shortened V by 2 bases and J by 4 bases, and 6 bases separated the two germline ends.

This clonotype appeared a few times. The chain combines TRBV29-1 with TRBJ1-2; D uncertain. V shed 3 bases and J shed 4 bases, with 12 bases lying between them. CDR1 is SQVTM and CDR2 is ANQGSEA in the germline V gene. The CDR3 length is 13 residues. CDR3 in amino acids: CSVEPSRSYGYTF. The CDR3, as DNA: TGCAGCGTTGAGCCTTCACGGTCCTATGGCTACACCTTC.

Concerning this clonotype itself: This clone may be a read error of a much larger clone one base away. The CDR3 coding sequence is TGTGCCGGCAGAACCGGGCGATACCTCTCGGGCTACACCTTC. Translated, it gives CAGRTGRYLSGYTF. V gene TRBV12-3 or TRBV12-4 combines with J gene TRBJ1-2; D is unresolved. This CDR3 region has 14 residues.

This clonotype was observed at least ten times. This rearrangement joins TRBV20-1 to TRBJ2-3; 10 bases fit TRBD2. With 2 bases clipped from V and 6 bases from J, the junction kept 8 bases outside the gene matches. Germline CDR1 DFQATT, CDR2 SNEGSKA (reference sequence). This CDR3 is 15 amino acids long. The CDR3 here is CSARISSGRVDTQYF. The CDR3 DNA follows: TGCAGTGCTAGAATTTCTAGCGGGAGAGTGGATACGCAGTATTTT.